This T cell receptor (beta chain) was recorded in a study of shared clonotypes between healthy human individuals (dated by TCRdb to about 2020). Describing the broader study: A couple of women and a few men aged 18 to 49 years were included in the cohort. Libraries were prepared and TCR repertoires were sequenced by different laboratories using diverse techniques, in order to increase sequencing depth and limit assay-specific biases. Blood TCR repertoires of roughly 5 healthy adults were deeply sequenced to estimate repertoire size and the extent of clonotype sharing between individuals. Each donor's leukapheresis produced roughly between roughly 0.85 and 10 billion PBMCs. For each donor, three plates each were used for CD4 naive and CD4 memory, two plates were used for CD8 naive, and one plate was used for CD8 memory. On the study overall, not on this receptor specifically: Sampling was limited to blood, and TCR repertoires in tissue likely differ from TCR repertoires in blood. Estimated clonotype richness was generally larger for naive than for memory subsets. The genetic and exposure-history diversity represented was limited by the small number of donors. Around 5.4% of naive CD4, around 3.5% of naive CD8, 2.3% of memory CD4, and 0.35% to 0.5% of memory CD8 clonotypes were shared across several donors. Pairwise subsampling led to the expectation that sequencing depth would affect the degree of clonotype sharing among donors. Rarefaction of sorted-subset datasets indicated incomplete sequencing despite the large sequencing depth. Compared with non-shared clonotypes, clonotypes shared by all four sorted-subset donors had higher generation probabilities.

The donors were healthy, HIV-negative adults who had no recently reported acute infections or vaccinations. Every donor was a Caucasian adult living in Nashville, Tennessee, USA. CD4+ T cells were enriched through magnetic negative selection, after which naive cells were positively selected on CD45RA and the remaining negative fraction served as the memory subset. Blood was collected by leukapheresis, and PBMCs were isolated by Ficoll-Histopaque density gradient centrifugation and then cryopreserved in liquid nitrogen vapor phase. Purity and quantity of every magnetically sorted T cell population were checked by analytical flow cytometry. Genomic DNA was isolated from every sorted fraction and measured by UV absorbance on a Nanodrop 2000c. A single count supports this clone. Its antigen is unknown. No base qualities exist here, and no much larger clone lies one base off it. Using the deep immunoSEQ assay, multiplex PCR amplified TCR CDR3 regions from genomic DNA. Genomic DNA extracted from each cell subset was distributed evenly over all wells of several immunoSEQ 96-well plates, and each plate served as one replicate. Each replicate PCR for sorted subsets received about 180 ng genomic DNA, equal to around 32,000 T cell genomes. The purified libraries were quantified using a Qubit 3.0 fluorometer, sized with a Bioanalyzer 2100, and then quantified again using the KAPA Library Quantification kit. Every immunoSEQ 96-well plate was sequenced on a separate single-read 150-cycle Illumina NextSeq 550 flow cell. Per the authors' processing: Because the immunoSEQ output held only junctional sequences and lacked quality scores, the filtering could not match the filtering applied to full-length reads. Sequences were annotated with PyIR, a Python wrapper for IgBLAST v1.9, using IMGT germline references to assign V/J genes and CDR3. Reads with weak V/J assignments (E-value above 1e-6), missing CDR3, stop codons, out-of-frame junctions, or ambiguous translated residues were removed. V3J clonotypes were defined as sequences sharing the same inferred V gene, J gene, and CDR3 amino acid sequence. The percentage overlap between two repertoires was calculated by dividing the number of shared unique clonotypes by the size of the smaller repertoire. Three approaches were used to assess repertoire richness: RTK rarefaction, the Chao1 estimator, and Recon v2.1 estimates of unobserved clonotypes. For all TCRbeta clonotypes obtained by the gDNA method from four donors, generation probabilities were computed with OLGA. Held by TCRdb, this immuneACCESS table contains in-frame sequences only and omits some clones. Under half of the omission traces to an unresolved V gene where checked; the cause of the rest is unknown. That table supplies the V and J calls and clone size; D and trimming were determined from the DNA. Here the sample has 2,500,000 or so clones; 93% occur a single time. The ten top clones hold about 0.39% of the sample.

Trimming at the junction amounts to 6 bases on V and 5 bases on J, and the germline ends lie 13 bases apart. As encoded in the germline V gene, CDR1 is MDHEN while CDR2 is SYDVKM. The CDR3 spans 14 residues, from the cysteine through the phenylalanine. Just the 42-base CDR3 DNA is kept, in frame starting at base 1. The sequenced material came from naive CD4+ T cells from PBMCs. The sample's cell subset or site label, in plain terms: CD45RA+ positively selected. The TCR sequence derives from a man younger than 35 in good health. Some clones in this sample may be carry-over from other donors' samples. The receptor chain draws on TRBV28 and TRBJ2-2; the best D guess is TRBD2, with 5 bases matching. Here the CDR3 is given as CASSPRGLTGELFF. The DNA is as follows: TGTGCCAGCAGCCCACGGGGATTAACCGGGGAGCTGTTTTTT.